Sequencing of this T cell receptor (beta chain) was carried out in a study of shared clonotypes between healthy human individuals. Germline V gives CDR1 SGDLS, CDR2 YYNGEE. The CDR3 covers 17 residues. V lost 4 bases to trimming and J lost 5 bases, with 24 bases between them. Naive CD8 cells were CD45RO-negative, positively selected for CCR7, excluding terminally differentiated effector memory CD45RA+ cells. Profiled with immunoSEQ multiplex PCR; TCRdb holds only in-frame clones, not every one. The repertoire includes about 750,000 clones, 92% of them detected once, and 24% sits in the top ten. Sample: naive CD8+ T cells sorted from blood. The chain couples TRBV9 to TRBJ1-1; D is possibly TRBD1 (5 bases). The origin of this receptor is a man younger than 45 in good health. In nucleotides, the CDR3 is TGTGCCAGCAGCCTCCGCCCTTCGTACCAGGGACGGACTGAAGCTTTCTTT. This translates into CASSLRPSYQGRTEAFF.